This TCR beta chain was captured by sequencing in a study of shared clonotypes between healthy human individuals. General study results and limits: Several donors held about 5% of naive CD4 clonotypes in common.

V lost 8 bases to trimming and J lost 1 base, with 16 bases between them. CDR3 length equals 14 residues. Germline CDR1 SQVTM, CDR2 ANQGSEA. This clone was seen a single time. The antigen is unknown. Libraries were prepared by immunoSEQ multiplex PCR; TCRdb keeps only in-frame clonotypes and omits some of them. The sample consists of approximately 1,500,000 clones, approximately 98% of them appearing once. The specimen sequenced was naive CD4+ T cells sorted from blood. Subset of the sample: CD45RA+ positively selected. V usage is TRBV29-1 and J usage is TRBJ2-3; D might be TRBD1 (6 bases). The source is a man aged 25 to 45 in good health. CDR3 sequence (DNA): TGCAGCACCCGGACAGATGGGGGCACAGATACGCAGTATTTT. As protein: CSTRTDGGTDTQYF.